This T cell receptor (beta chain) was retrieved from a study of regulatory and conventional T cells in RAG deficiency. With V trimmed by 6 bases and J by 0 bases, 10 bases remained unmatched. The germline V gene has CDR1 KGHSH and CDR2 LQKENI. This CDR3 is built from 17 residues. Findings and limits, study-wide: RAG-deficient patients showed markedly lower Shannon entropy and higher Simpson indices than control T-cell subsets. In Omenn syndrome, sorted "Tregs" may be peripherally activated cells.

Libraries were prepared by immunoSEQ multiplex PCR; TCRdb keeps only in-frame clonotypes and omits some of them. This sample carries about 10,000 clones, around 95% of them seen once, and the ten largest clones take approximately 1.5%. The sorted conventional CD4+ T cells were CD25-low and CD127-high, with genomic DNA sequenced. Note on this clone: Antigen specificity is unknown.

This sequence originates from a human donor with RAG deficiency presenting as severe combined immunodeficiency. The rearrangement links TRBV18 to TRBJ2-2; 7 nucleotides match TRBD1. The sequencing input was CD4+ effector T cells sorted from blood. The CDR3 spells CASSPGTAISNTGELFF. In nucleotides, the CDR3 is TGTGCCAGCTCTCCCGGGACAGCTATATCGAACACCGGGGAGCTGTTTTTT.